This is a list of T cell receptor beta chains from one sample in a study of T cell repertoires in aging, cancer and after chemotherapy. TCRdb reprocessed the multiplex PCR reads with MiXCR, giving one entry per CDR3 protein. The top ten clones hold 19% of a sample with some 11,000 distinct CDR3 sequences, 30% to 35% of them seen once. The specimen was blood. Receptors were obtained from a human donor in good health. The donor label of this sample is uncertain. Both conserved end residues are part of each CDR3. A D gene is named only where the DNA matches it firmly. The listing skips clone size in some rows; elsewhere it reads once, few, many or a size class.

TRBJ1-4 . . TRBV12-3/TRBV12-4 CASSLSGDIPGLNEKLFF TGTGCCAGCAGTCTAAGTGGGGACATACCGGGACTTAATGAAAAACTGTTTTTT
TRBJ2-1 . medium-sized TRBV30 CAWKSGNGEQFF TGTGCCTGGAAGTCCGGGAATGGTGAGCAGTTCTTC
TRBJ2-2 . . TRBV27 CASSLSGLENTGELFF TGTGCCAGCAGTTTGTCAGGGCTCGAGAACACCGGGGAGCTGTTTTTT
TRBJ2-3 . . TRBV24-1 CATDTEYCTDTQYF TGTGCCACTGACACAGAGTACTGCACAGATACGCAGTATTTT
TRBJ1-5 TRBD1 . TRBV4-3 CASSPDRAQPQHF TGCGCCAGCAGCCCTGACAGGGCCCAGCCCCAGCATTTT
TRBJ2-3 TRBD2 . TRBV12-3/TRBV12-4 CASSRGDRGTDTQYF TGTGCCAGCAGCCGGGGGGATCGGGGCACAGATACGCAGTATTTT
TRBJ1-2 TRBD1 . TRBV27 CASSPDRGRGGYTF TGTGCCAGCAGTCCAGACAGGGGGCGCGGTGGCTACACCTTC
TRBJ1-5 . few TRBV12-3/TRBV12-4 CASSLRDNQPQHF TGTGCCAGCAGTTTGAGAGACAATCAGCCCCAGCATTTT
TRBJ1-2 TRBD1 few TRBV6-1 CASSSADRGQDGYTF TGTGCCAGCAGTTCCGCGGACAGGGGCCAGGATGGCTACACCTTC
TRBJ2-7 TRBD2 . TRBV20-1 CSARRTSGNYEQYF TGCAGTGCGCGACGGACTAGCGGAAACTACGAGCAGTACTTC
TRBJ1-4 . . TRBV6-1 CAGQAGGGGEKLFF TGTGCCGGCCAGGCTGGGGGTGGTGGTGAAAAACTGTTTTTT
TRBJ1-4 . . TRBV15 CATSRIGRGKLFF TGTGCCACCAGCAGGATAGGGCGAGGAAAACTGTTTTTT
TRBJ2-5 TRBD2 . TRBV12-3/TRBV12-4 CASSLALAGGRQETQYF TGTGCCAGCAGTTTAGCTCTAGCGGGGGGGCGACAAGAGACCCAGTACTTC
TRBJ2-6 . few TRBV12-3/TRBV12-4 CASSVGANVLTF TGTGCCAGCTCAGTTGGGGCCAACGTCCTGACTTTC
TRBJ2-7 . medium-sized TRBV15 CATSRGINYEQYF TGTGCCACCAGCCGGGGGATTAACTACGAGCAGTACTTC
TRBJ2-5 . . TRBV7-9 CASRRVGGQYF TGTGCCAGCAGGCGGGTCGGAGGCCAGTACTTC
TRBJ2-5 . . TRBV6-4 CASSPSYQETQYF TGTGCCAGCAGTCCATCGTACCAAGAGACCCAGTACTTC
TRBJ2-1 . . TRBV6-4 CASSASEYNEQFF TGTGCCAGCAGTGCTAGCGAGTACAATGAGCAGTTCTTC
TRBJ1-1 . . TRBV13 CASSLHGNTEAFF TGTGCCAGCAGCCTGCACGGGAACACTGAAGCTTTCTTT
TRBJ1-2 TRBD1 few TRBV27 CASSSQGAGNYGYTF TGTGCCAGCAGTTCACAGGGGGCTGGAAACTATGGCTACACCTTC